This TCR beta chain was sequenced for a study of blood T cell repertoires in COVID-19. Across the whole study: In each case, the material was cDNA or gDNA derived from T cells, B-cell-depleted T cells, or PBMCs.

Assay used: immunoSEQ multiplex PCR; TCRdb lists only in-frame clones, some missing. The sample lists approximately 290,000 clones; nearly 90% were seen once. This study enrolled people aged 18 to 89 from approximately 25 US geographic areas. Participants' own reports of clinical history determined their cohort assignment. There are 16 residues in the CDR3. Germline lookup yields CDR1 SEHNR and CDR2 FQNEAQ (reference sequence). Germline trimming cut 3 bases from V and 3 bases from J; bases unmatched to any gene: 6. The receptor comes from a young woman with acute COVID-19. The genes are TRBV7-9 and TRBJ2-2; 8 bases are shared with TRBD1. Sequenced material: PBMCs or T cells enriched from blood (not recorded which). The CDR3 loop reads CASSFGQGTDTGELFF. CDR3 sequence (DNA): TGTGCCAGCAGCTTCGGACAGGGAACCGACACCGGGGAGCTGTTTTTT.